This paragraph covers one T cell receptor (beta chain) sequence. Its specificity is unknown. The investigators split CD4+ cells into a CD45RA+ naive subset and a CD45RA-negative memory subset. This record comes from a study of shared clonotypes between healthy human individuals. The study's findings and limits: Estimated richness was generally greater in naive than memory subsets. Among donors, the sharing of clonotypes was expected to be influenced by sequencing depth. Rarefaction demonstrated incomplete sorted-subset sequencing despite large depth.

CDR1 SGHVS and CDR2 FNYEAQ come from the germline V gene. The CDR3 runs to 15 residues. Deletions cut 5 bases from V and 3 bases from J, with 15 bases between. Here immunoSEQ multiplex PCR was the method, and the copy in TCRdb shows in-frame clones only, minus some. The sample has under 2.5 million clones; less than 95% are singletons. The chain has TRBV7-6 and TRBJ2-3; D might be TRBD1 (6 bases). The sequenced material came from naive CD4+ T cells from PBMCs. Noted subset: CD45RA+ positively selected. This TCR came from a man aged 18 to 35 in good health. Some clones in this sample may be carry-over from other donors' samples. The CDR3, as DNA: TGTGCCAGCAGCCCCCCAGGGGCGCGGACAGATACGCAGTATTTT. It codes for CASSPPGARTDTQYF.